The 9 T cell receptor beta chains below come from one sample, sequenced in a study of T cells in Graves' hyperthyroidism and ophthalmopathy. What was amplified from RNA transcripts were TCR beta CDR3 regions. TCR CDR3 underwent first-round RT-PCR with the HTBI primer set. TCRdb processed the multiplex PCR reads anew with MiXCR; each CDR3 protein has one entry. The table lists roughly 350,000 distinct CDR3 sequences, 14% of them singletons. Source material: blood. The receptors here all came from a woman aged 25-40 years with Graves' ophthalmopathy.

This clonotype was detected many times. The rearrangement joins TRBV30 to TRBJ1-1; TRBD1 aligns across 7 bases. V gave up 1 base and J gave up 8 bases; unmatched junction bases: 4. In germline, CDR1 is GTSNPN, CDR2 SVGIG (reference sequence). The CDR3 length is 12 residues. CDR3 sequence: CAWSARGEEAFF. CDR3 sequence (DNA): TGTGCCTGGAGTGCCAGGGGGGAGGAAGCTTTCTTT.

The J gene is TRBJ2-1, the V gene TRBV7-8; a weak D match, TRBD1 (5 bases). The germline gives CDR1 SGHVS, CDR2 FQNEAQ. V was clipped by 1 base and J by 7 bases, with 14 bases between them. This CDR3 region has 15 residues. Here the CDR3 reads CASSLVAGIMNEQFF. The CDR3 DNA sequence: TGTGCCAGCAGCTTAGTTGCAGGGATTATGAATGAGCAGTTCTTC.

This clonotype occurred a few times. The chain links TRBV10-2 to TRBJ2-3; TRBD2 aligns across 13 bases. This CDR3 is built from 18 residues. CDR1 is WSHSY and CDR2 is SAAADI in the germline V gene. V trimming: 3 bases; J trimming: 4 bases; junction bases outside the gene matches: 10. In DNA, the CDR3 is TGCGCCAGCAGTGATCCCGGGACTAGCGGGGCGTGGGCAGATACGCAGTATTTT. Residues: CASSDPGTSGAWADTQYF.

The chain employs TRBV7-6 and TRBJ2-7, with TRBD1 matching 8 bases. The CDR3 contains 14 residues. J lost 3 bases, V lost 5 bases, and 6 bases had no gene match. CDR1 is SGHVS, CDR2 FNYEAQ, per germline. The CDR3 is CASSLPGQDYEQYF. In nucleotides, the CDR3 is TGTGCCAGCAGCCTACCGGGACAGGACTACGAGCAGTACTTC.

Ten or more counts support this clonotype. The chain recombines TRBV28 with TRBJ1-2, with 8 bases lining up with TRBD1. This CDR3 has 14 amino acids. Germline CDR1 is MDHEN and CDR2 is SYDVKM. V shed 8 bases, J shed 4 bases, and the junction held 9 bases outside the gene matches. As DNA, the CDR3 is TGTGCCAGCGGCGGCAGGGGGCGCGTCTATGGCTACACCTTC. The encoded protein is CASGGRGRVYGYTF.

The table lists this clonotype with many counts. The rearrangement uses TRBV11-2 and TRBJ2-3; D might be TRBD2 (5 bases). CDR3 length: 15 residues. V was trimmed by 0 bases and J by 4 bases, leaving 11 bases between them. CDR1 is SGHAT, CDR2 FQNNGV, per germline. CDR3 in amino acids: CASSLEWGDADTQYF. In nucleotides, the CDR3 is TGTGCCAGCAGCTTAGAGTGGGGAGATGCAGATACGCAGTATTTT.

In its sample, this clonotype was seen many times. In DNA form, the CDR3 reads TGTGCCAGCAGTGGAGTGGTGGTCAGGGGGGATTCTGAGCAGTTCTTC. This gives the protein CASSGVVVRGDSEQFF. V gene TRBV2 combines with J gene TRBJ2-1; a possible D gene is TRBD1 (7 bases). The V end was cut by 4 bases, the J end by 9 bases, with 22 bases between. CDR1 SNHLY and CDR2 FYNNEI come from the germline V gene. This CDR3 comprises 16 residues.

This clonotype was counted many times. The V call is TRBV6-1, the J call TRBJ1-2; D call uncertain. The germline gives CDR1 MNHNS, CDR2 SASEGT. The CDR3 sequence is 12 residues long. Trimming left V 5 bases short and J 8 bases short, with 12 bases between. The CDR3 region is CASSSTGRGYTF. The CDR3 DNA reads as TGTGCCAGCAGTTCGACCGGGCGAGGCTACACCTTC.

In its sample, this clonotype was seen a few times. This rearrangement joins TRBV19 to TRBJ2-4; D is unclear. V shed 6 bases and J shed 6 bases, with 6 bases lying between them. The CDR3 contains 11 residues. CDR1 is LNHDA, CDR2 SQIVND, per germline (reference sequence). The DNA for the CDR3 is TGTGCCAGTAGGGACGGAAACATTCAGTACTTC. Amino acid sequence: CASRDGNIQYF.